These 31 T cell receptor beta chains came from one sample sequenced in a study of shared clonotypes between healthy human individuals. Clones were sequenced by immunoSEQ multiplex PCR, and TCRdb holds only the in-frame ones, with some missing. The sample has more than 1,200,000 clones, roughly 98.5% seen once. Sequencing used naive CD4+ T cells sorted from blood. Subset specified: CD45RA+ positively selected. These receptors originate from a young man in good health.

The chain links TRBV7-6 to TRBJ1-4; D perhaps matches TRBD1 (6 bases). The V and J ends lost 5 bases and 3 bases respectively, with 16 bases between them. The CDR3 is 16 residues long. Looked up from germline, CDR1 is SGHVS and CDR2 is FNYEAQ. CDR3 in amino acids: CASSHRGGAANEKLFF. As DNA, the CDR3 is TGTGCCAGCAGCCACCGAGGGGGGGCAGCTAATGAAAAACTGTTTTTT. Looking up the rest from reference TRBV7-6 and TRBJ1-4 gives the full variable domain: GAGVSQSPRYKVTKRGQDVALRCDPISGHVSLYWYRQALGQGPEFLTYFNYEAQQDKSGLPNDRFSAERPEGSISTLTIQRTEQRDSAMYRCASSHRGGAANEKLFFGSGTQLSVL.

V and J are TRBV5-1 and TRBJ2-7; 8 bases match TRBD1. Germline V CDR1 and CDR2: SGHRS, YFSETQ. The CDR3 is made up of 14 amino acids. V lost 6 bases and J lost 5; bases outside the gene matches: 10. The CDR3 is CASKLSTGAHEQYF. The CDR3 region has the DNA TGCGCCAGCAAGTTGTCGACAGGGGCCCACGAGCAGTACTTC.

The CDR3 nucleotides read TGTGCCAGCAGTTTCACTGGGCTCGGCTACACCTTC. Translating it yields CASSFTGLGYTF. The chain has TRBV28 and TRBJ1-2; D remains unclear. Trimming shortened V by 3 bases and J by 8 bases, and 10 bases separated the two germline ends. CDR3 length equals 12 residues. CDR1 is MDHEN, CDR2 SYDVKM, per germline.

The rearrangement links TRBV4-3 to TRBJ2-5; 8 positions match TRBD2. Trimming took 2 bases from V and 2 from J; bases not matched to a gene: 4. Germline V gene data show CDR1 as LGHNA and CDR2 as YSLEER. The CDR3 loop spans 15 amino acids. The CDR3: CASSQRGGDQETQYF. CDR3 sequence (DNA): TGCGCCAGCAGCCAACGGGGGGGCGATCAAGAGACCCAGTACTTC.

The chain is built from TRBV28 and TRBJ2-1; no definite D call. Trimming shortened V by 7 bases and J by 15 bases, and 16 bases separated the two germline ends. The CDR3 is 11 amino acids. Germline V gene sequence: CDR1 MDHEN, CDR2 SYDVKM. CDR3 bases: TGTGCCAGCAAAGGGAATTCGGTTCGGTTCTTC. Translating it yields CASKGNSVRFF.

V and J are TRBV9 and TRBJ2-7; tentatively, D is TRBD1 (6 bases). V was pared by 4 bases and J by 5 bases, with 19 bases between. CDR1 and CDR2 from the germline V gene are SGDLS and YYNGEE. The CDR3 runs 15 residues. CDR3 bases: TGTGCCAGCAGCCCCAGGGGAAGGGATCAACACGAGCAGTACTTC. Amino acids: CASSPRGRDQHEQYF.

The CDR3 reads CASSLSASGSYEQYF. Written as DNA, the CDR3 is TGTGCCAGCAGCTTATCGGCTAGCGGATCCTACGAGCAGTACTTC. The V and J genes are TRBV5-4 and TRBJ2-7; TRBD2 agrees at 7 bases. Germline V gives CDR1 SGHNT, CDR2 YYREEE (reference sequence). The J segment lost 1 base and the V segment lost 2 bases, leaving 6 bases of the junction unmatched. The CDR3 sequence is 15 residues long.

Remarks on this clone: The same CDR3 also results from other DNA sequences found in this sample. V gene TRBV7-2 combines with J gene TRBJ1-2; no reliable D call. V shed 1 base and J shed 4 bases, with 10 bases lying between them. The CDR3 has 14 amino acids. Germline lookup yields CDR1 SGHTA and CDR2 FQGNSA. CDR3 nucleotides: TGTGCCAGCAGCTTAGGGTGGGCCTCCTATGGCTACACCTTC. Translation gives CASSLGWASYGYTF.

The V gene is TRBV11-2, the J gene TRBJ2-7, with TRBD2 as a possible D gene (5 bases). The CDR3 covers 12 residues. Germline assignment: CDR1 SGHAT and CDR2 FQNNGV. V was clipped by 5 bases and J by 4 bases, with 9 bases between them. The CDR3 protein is CASSVSVYEQYF. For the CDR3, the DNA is TGTGCCAGCAGCGTTAGCGTGTACGAGCAGTACTTC.

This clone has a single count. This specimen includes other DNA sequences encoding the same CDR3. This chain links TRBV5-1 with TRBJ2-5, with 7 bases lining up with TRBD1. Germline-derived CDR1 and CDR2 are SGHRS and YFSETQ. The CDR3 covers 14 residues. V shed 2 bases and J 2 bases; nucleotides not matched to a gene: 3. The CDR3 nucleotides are TGCGCCAGCAGCTTAGGGACAGTACAAGAGACCCAGTACTTC. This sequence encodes CASSLGTVQETQYF.

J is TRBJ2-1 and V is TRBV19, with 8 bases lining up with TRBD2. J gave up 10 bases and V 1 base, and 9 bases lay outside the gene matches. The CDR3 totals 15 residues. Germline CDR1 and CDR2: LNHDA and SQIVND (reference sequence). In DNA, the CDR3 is TGTGCCAGTAGTATAGCGGGAGGGCCCAACGGGGAGCAGTTCTTC. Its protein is CASSIAGGPNGEQFF.

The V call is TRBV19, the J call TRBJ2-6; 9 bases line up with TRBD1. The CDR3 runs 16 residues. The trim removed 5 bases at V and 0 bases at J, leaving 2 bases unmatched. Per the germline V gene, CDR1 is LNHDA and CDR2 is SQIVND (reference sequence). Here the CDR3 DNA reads TGTGCCAGTAGTTTGACAGGGGGCTCTGGGGCCAACGTCCTGACTTTC. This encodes CASSLTGGSGANVLTF.

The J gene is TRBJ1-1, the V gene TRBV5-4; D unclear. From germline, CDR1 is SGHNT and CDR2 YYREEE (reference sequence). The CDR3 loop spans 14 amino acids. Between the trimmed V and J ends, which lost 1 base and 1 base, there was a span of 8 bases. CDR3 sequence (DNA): TGTGCCAGCAGCTTGAATCTCCCGAACACTGAAGCTTTCTTT. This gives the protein CASSLNLPNTEAFF.

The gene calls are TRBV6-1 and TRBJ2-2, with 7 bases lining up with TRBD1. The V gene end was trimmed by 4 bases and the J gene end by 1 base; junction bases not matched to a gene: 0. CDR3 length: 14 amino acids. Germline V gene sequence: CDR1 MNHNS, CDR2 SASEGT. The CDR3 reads CASSGQGNTGELFF. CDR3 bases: TGTGCCAGCAGTGGACAGGGGAACACCGGGGAGCTGTTTTTT.

CDR3 bases: TGTGCCACCAGCAGAGGGGGCGCAACAGAATACGAGCAGTACTTC. The encoded protein is CATSRGGATEYEQYF. The rearrangement uses TRBV15 and TRBJ2-7, with TRBD1 as a possible D gene (5 bases). V was clipped by 1 base and J by 4 bases, with 14 bases between them. Germline V CDR1 and CDR2: LNHNV, YYDKDF (reference sequence). The CDR3 contains 15 residues.

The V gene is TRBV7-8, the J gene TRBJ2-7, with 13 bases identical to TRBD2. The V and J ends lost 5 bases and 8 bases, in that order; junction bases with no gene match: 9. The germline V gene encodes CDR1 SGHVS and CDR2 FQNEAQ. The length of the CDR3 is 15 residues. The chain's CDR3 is CASSLGTSGTRQQYF. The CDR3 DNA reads TGTGCCAGCAGCCTCGGGACTAGCGGGACCCGGCAGCAGTACTTC.

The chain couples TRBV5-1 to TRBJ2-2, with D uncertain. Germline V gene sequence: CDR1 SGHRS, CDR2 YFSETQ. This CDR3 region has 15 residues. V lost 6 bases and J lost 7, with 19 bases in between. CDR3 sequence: CASTYNLGMNGELFF. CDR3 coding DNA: TGCGCCAGCACATATAATCTTGGGATGAACGGGGAGCTGTTTTTT.

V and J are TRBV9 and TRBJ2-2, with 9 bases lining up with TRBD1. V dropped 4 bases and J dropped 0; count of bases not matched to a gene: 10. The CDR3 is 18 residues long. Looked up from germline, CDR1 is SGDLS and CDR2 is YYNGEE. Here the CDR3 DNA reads TGTGCCAGCAGCCCACGGACGGGACAGGGCGCGAACACCGGGGAGCTGTTTTTT. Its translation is CASSPRTGQGANTGELFF.

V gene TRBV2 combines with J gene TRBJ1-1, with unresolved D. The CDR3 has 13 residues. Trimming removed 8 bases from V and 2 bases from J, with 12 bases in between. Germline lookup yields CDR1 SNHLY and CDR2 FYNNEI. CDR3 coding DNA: TGTGCCAGCCATAGGGAACCCAACACTGAAGCTTTCTTT. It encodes CASHREPNTEAFF.

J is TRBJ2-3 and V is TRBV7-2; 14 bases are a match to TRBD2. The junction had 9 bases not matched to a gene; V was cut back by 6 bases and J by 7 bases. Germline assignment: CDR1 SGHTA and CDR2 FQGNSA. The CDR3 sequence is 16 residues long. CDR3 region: CASRPPGLAGENTQYF. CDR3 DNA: TGTGCCAGCAGGCCCCCGGGACTAGCGGGAGAAAATACGCAGTATTTT.

The CDR3 here is CAWRRDRKRAGEQYF. The CDR3 DNA reads TGTGCCTGGAGGAGGGACCGCAAAAGGGCGGGAGAGCAGTACTTC. The V call is TRBV30, the J call TRBJ2-5; 7 bases line up with TRBD2. The CDR3 has 15 amino acids. Germline CDR1 GTSNPN, CDR2 SVGIG (reference sequence). V was clipped by 3 bases and J by 11 bases; unmatched bases: 18.

The CDR3 loop is CASSNTDRHQPQHF. The DNA of the CDR3 is TGTGCCAGTAGTAATACCGACAGACATCAGCCCCAGCATTTT. The chain employs TRBV19 and TRBJ1-5; a weak D match, TRBD1 (5 bases). V was shortened by 4 bases and J by 5 bases, with 12 bases between the two germline ends. The length of the CDR3 is 14 residues. Per the germline V gene, CDR1 is LNHDA and CDR2 is SQIVND (reference sequence).

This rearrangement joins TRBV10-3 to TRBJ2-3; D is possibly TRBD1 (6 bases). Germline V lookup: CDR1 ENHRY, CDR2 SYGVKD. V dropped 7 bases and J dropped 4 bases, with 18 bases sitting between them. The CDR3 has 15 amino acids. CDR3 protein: CAINNHRVGSDTQYF. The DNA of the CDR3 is TGTGCCATCAATAATCACAGGGTTGGATCAGATACGCAGTATTTT.

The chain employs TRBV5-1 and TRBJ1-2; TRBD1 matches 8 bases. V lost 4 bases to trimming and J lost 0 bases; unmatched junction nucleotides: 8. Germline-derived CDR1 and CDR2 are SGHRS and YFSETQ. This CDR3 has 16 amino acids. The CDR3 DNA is TGCGCCAGCAGCCCGACAGGGGCGAAAGCTAACTATGGCTACACCTTC. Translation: CASSPTGAKANYGYTF. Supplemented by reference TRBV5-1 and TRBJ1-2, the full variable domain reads KAGVTQTPRYLIKTRGQQVTLSCSPISGHRSVSWYQQTPGQGLQFLFEYFSETQRNKGNFPGRFSGRQFSNSRSEMNVSTLELGDSALYLCASSPTGAKANYGYTFGSGTRLTVV.

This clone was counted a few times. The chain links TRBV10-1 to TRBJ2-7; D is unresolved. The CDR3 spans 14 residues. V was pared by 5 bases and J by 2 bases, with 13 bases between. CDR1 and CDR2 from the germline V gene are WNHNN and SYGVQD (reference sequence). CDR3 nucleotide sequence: TGCGCCAGCAGTCCCGGGCTGGAAGCCTACGAGCAGTACTTC. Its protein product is CASSPGLEAYEQYF.

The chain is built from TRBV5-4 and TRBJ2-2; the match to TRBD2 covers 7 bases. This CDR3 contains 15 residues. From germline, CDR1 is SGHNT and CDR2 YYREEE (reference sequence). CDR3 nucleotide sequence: TGTGCTAGTCAGGCGGGAGCGGTCGACACCGGGGAGCTGTTTTTT. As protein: CASQAGAVDTGELFF.

CDR3 DNA: TGTGCCAGCAGCTACGACAGGGCGGAAAAGACCCAGTACTTC. Translation: CASSYDRAEKTQYF. This chain uses TRBV7-2 with TRBJ2-5; 7 bases match TRBD1. Losses at the gene ends were 4 bases for V and 6 bases for J; bases not matched to a gene: 8. Germline CDR1 and CDR2: SGHTA and FQGNSA. The CDR3 sequence is 14 residues long. The entire variable domain, with the rest obtained from reference TRBV7-2 and TRBJ2-5, is as follows: GAGVSQSPSNKVTEKGKDVELRCDPISGHTALYWYRQSLGQGLEFLIYFQGNSAPDKSGLPSDRFSAERTGGSVSTLTIQRTQQEDSAVYLCASSYDRAEKTQYFGPGTRLLVL.

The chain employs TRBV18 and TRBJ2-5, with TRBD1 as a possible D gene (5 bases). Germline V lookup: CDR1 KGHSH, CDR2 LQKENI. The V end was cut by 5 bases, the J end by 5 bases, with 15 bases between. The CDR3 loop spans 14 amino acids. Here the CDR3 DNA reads TGTGCCAGCTCATCCTCTAGGGGTCGGGAGACCCAGTACTTC. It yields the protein CASSSSRGRETQYF.

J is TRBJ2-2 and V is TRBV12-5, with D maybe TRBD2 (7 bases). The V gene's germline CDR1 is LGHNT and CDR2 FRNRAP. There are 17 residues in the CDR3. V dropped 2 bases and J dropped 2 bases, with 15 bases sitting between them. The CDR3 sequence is CASGLSGGLLNTGELFF. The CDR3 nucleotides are TGTGCTAGTGGTTTGTCGGGGGGCCTTCTAAACACCGGGGAGCTGTTTTTT.

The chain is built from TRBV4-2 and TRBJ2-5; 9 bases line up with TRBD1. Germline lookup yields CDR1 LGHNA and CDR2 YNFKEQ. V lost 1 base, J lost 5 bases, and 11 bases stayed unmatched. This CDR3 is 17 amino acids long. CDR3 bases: TGTGCCAGCAGCCAAGGAAGAGGACAGGGGCCCGCCGAGACCCAGTACTTC. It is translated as CASSQGRGQGPAETQYF.

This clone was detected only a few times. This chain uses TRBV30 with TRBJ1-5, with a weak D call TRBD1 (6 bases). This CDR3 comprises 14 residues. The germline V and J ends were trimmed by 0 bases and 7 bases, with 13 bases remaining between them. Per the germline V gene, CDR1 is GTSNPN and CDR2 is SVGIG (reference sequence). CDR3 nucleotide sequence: TGTGCCTGGAGTGTCGAGGGGGTGGACCAGCCCCAGCATTTT. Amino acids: CAWSVEGVDQPQHF.